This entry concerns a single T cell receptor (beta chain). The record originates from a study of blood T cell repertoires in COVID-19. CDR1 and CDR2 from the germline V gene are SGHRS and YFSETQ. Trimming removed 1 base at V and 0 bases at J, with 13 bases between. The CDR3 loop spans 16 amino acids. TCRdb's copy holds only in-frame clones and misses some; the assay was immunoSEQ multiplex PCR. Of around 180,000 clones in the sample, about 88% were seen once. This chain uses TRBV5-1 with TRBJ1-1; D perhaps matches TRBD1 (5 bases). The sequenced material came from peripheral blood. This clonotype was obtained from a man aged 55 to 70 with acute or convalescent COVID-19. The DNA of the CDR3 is TGCGCCAGCAGCTTGAGGAGGGGCGGAATGAACACTGAAGCTTTCTTT. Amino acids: CASSLRRGGMNTEAFF.